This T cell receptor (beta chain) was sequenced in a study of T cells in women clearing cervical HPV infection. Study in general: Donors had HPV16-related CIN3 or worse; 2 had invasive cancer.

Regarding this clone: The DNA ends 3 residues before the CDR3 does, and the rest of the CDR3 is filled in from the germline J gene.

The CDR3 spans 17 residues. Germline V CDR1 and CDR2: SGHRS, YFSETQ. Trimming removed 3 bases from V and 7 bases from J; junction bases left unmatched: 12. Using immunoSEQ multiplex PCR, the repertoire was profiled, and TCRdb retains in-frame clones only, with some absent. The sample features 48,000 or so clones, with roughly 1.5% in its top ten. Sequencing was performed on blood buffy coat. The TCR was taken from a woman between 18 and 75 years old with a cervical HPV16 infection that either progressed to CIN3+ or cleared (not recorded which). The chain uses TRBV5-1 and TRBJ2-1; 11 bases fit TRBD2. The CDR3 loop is CASSYDPLAGVPNEQFF. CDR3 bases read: TGCGCCAGCAGCTACGACCCACTAGCGGGGGTTCCTAATGAG.